This T cell receptor beta chain was captured by sequencing in a study of shared clonotypes between healthy human individuals. Study-wide results and caveats: Clonotypes shared by all four donors outscored non-shared clonotypes in generation probability.

Study processing details: ImmunoSEQ output held junction-only sequences without quality scores, so filtering differed. Method: immunoSEQ multiplex PCR; TCRdb's copy keeps in-frame clones and lacks some. V and J calls and clone size are as listed in that table; D and trimming were resolved from the DNA. Among some 1.1 million clones, 70% to 85% were seen once, and the ten largest hold roughly 0.9%. This CDR3 spans 16 amino acids. Comments on this clone: Its antigen is unidentified.

V is TRBV21-1 and J is TRBJ1-5. TRBV21-1 is a pseudogene segment. Material for sequencing was memory CD4+ T cells from PBMCs. This sample's subset: CD45RA-negative fraction. This receptor was identified in a man younger than 35 in good health. Some clones in this sample may be carry-over from other donors' samples. CDR3 sequence: CASSHPTLGGGQPQHF. The CDR3 DNA reads as TGTGCCAGCAGCCACCCCACATTGGGGGGAGGTCAGCCCCAGCATTTT.